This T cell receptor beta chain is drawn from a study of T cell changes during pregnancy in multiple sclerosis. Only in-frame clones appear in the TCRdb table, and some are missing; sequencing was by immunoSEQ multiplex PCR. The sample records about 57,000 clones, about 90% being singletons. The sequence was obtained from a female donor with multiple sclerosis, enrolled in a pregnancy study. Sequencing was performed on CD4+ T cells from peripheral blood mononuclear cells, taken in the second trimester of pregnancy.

As DNA, the CDR3 is TGTGCCAGTAGACTAGCGGGAGCAGATACGCAGTATTTT. This codes for CASRLAGADTQYF. The V gene is TRBV6-5, the J gene TRBJ2-3; TRBD2 aligns across 12 bases. Germline CDR1 is MNHEY and CDR2 is SVGAGI. The ends lost 9 bases at V and 4 bases at J; junction bases unmatched: 2. The CDR3 consists of 13 residues.